This entry lists 30 T cell receptor beta chains sequenced from one sample in a study of CD8+ T cells in alopecia areata. RNA was isolated and reverse transcribed to cDNA, the sequencing template. Produced via immunoSEQ multiplex PCR; TCRdb's table is partial and in-frame only. The data show 95,000 to 110,000 clones, 55% seen once. The sequencing sample was made of CD4+ T cells sorted from blood. These receptors all come from a human donor in good health.

The V gene is TRBV4-3, the J gene TRBJ1-6; 10 bases map to TRBD1. Germline V gives CDR1 LGHNA, CDR2 YSLEER. With V trimmed by 0 bases and J by 6 bases, 17 bases remained unmatched. There are 21 residues in the CDR3. This CDR3 reads CASSQDFPGQGNGGGNSPLHF. The CDR3 nucleotides read TGCGCCAGCAGCCAAGATTTTCCGGGACAGGGGAATGGAGGGGGTAATTCACCCCTCCACTTT.

V is TRBV7-2 and J is TRBJ2-5, with 7 bases that match TRBD2. The CDR3 contains 14 residues. Trimming at V came to 2 bases and at J to 10 bases, leaving 10 bases not matched to a gene. Germline assignment: CDR1 SGHTA and CDR2 FQGNSA. The CDR3, as DNA: TGTGCCAGCAGCTTACTAGGAATATCGGGGGGCCAGTACTTC. Amino acids: CASSLLGISGGQYF.

The chain has TRBV5-1 and TRBJ2-5, with TRBD2 matching over 10 bases. Trimming cost V 0 bases and J 2 bases; bases outside gene matches: 4. This CDR3 is built from 16 residues. CDR1 and CDR2 (germline): SGHRS, YFSETQ. Written as DNA, the CDR3 is TGCGCCAGCAGCTTGGTAGCGGGGGGCCTGCAAGAGACCCAGTACTTC. This gives the protein CASSLVAGGLQETQYF.

V gene TRBV7-2 combines with J gene TRBJ2-2, with 10 nucleotides matching TRBD1. V shed 5 bases and J 3 bases; nucleotides not matched to a gene: 3. The CDR3 length is 15 residues. CDR1 and CDR2 (germline): SGHTA, FQGNSA. The CDR3 nucleotides read TGTGCCAGCAGCCCGACAGGGGGCTACACCGGGGAGCTGTTTTTT. Its translation: CASSPTGGYTGELFF.

The chain carries TRBV11-2 and TRBJ2-7; 11 bases are shared with TRBD2. After removal of 3 bases from V and 2 bases from J, the junction contained 3 bases not matched to a gene. The length of the CDR3 is 15 residues. Germline V gene lookup returns CDR1 SGHAT and CDR2 FQNNGV. The CDR3 loop reads CASSFPGLAAYEQYF. The CDR3 nucleotides are TGTGCCAGCAGCTTCCCGGGACTAGCGGCCTACGAGCAGTACTTC.

This rearrangement joins TRBV6-6 to TRBJ1-1, with TRBD1 identical over 8 bases. Trimming cost V 6 bases and J 1 base; bases outside gene matches: 10. This CDR3 region has 16 residues. CDR1 is MNHNY and CDR2 is SVGAGI in the germline V gene (reference sequence). The CDR3 is CASREGQAYGNTEAFF. CDR3 sequence (DNA): TGTGCCAGCAGGGAGGGACAGGCCTACGGGAACACTGAAGCTTTCTTT.

This clone is large (0.1 to 1%) by share. This sequence joins TRBV7-9 and TRBJ1-1; D may be TRBD1 (5 bases). The CDR3 extends over 13 amino acids. The V gene lost 6 bases and the J gene lost 4 bases, with 12 bases spanning the gap. In germline, CDR1 is SEHNR, CDR2 FQNEAQ (reference sequence). This chain's CDR3 is CASSLDGGTEAFF. The CDR3, as DNA: TGTGCCAGCAGTCTCGACGGGGGCACTGAAGCTTTCTTT. Full variable domain (rest looked up from reference TRBV7-9 and TRBJ1-1): DTGVSQNPRHKITKRGQNVTFRCDPISEHNRLYWYRQTLGQGPEFLTYFQNEAQLEKSRLLSDRFSAERPKGSFSTLEIQRTEQGDSAMYLCASSLDGGTEAFFGQGTRLTVV.

Concerning this clone itself: The sample holds other DNA sequences that translate to the same CDR3. This rearrangement joins TRBV6-5 to TRBJ2-2; the D gene is possibly TRBD1 (6 bases). Trimming took off 6 bases at V and 7 bases at J, with 12 bases between the two ends. CDR3 length: 13 amino acids. Germline V gene data show CDR1 as MNHEY and CDR2 as SVGAGI. CDR3 sequence (DNA): TGTGCCAGCAGGGATGGGGGCAACGGGGAGCTGTTTTTT. It codes for CASRDGGNGELFF.

This clone has only one observation. This chain connects TRBV27 to TRBJ2-1; D remains ambiguous. CDR1 is MNHEY, CDR2 SMNVEV, per germline (reference sequence). The CDR3 is 12 amino acids. V was cut by 6 bases and J by 4 bases, with 7 bases left in between. The CDR3 reads CASSSRYNEQFF. For the CDR3, the DNA is TGTGCCAGCAGCTCCCGATACAATGAGCAGTTCTTC.

V usage is TRBV7-2 and J usage is TRBJ2-3; TRBD2 matches 11 bases. The ends lost 1 base at V and 0 bases at J; junction bases unmatched: 3. Germline V lookup: CDR1 SGHTA, CDR2 FQGNSA. This CDR3 contains 17 residues. In DNA, the CDR3 is TGTGCCAGCAGCTTAGGACTAGCGGGGCCTAGCACAGATACGCAGTATTTT. As protein: CASSLGLAGPSTDTQYF.

The chain joins TRBV2 to TRBJ2-3, with TRBD2 matching over 8 bases. After removal of 3 bases from V and 2 bases from J, the junction contained 16 bases not matched to a gene. This CDR3 is 19 amino acids long. The germline gives CDR1 SNHLY, CDR2 FYNNEI. The CDR3 here is CASSEGLGGWGDYTDTQYF. Here the CDR3 DNA reads TGTGCCAGCAGTGAGGGACTAGGGGGTTGGGGGGACTACACAGATACGCAGTATTTT. Looking up the rest from reference TRBV2 and TRBJ2-3 gives the full variable domain: EPEVTQTPSHQVTQMGQEVILRCVPISNHLYFYWYRQILGQKVEFLVSFYNNEISEKSEIFDDQFSVERPDGSNFTLKIRSTKLEDSAMYFCASSEGLGGWGDYTDTQYFGPGTRLTVL.

This chain joins TRBV29-1 and TRBJ2-3; the match to TRBD1 covers 10 bases. J gave up 2 bases and V 2 bases, and 10 bases lay outside the gene matches. The CDR3 consists of 17 residues. The germline V gene encodes CDR1 SQVTM and CDR2 ANQGSEA. The DNA of the CDR3 is TGCAGCGTTGAAAGGGGTAGGGGACAGGGGAACACAGATACGCAGTATTTT. It specifies CSVERGRGQGNTDTQYF.

Only a few counts were recorded for this clone. This rearrangement joins TRBV30 to TRBJ2-7; TRBD1 agrees at 8 bases. With 5 bases clipped from V and 0 bases from J, the junction kept 3 bases outside the gene matches. The CDR3 has 13 residues. The germline V gene has CDR1 GTSNPN and CDR2 SVGIG (reference sequence). DNA for the CDR3: TGTGCCTGGGACAGGGGCTACTCCTACGAGCAGTACTTC. It yields the protein CAWDRGYSYEQYF.

This chain connects TRBV7-2 to TRBJ2-1; 11 bases are shared with TRBD2. Germline V gene sequence: CDR1 SGHTA, CDR2 FQGNSA. V trimming: 5 bases; J trimming: 5 bases; junction bases outside the gene matches: 8. This CDR3 has 16 amino acids. The CDR3 loop reads CASSIGLAGGDNEQFF. The CDR3 DNA reads TGTGCCAGCAGCATCGGGCTAGCGGGGGGAGACAATGAGCAGTTCTTC. Full variable domain (rest looked up from reference TRBV7-2 and TRBJ2-1): GAGVSQSPSNKVTEKGKDVELRCDPISGHTALYWYRQSLGQGLEFLIYFQGNSAPDKSGLPSDRFSAERTGGSVSTLTIQRTQQEDSAVYLCASSIGLAGGDNEQFFGPGTRLTVL.

This chain links TRBV7-6 with TRBJ1-1; TRBD1 agrees at 7 bases. The CDR3 is made up of 16 amino acids. Germline CDR1 reads SGHVS; CDR2 reads FNYEAQ. The ends lost 4 bases at V and 1 base at J; junction bases unmatched: 9. The chain's CDR3 is CASSSPLDRKNTEAFF. The CDR3 coding sequence is TGTGCCAGCAGCTCCCCCCTGGACAGGAAGAACACTGAAGCTTTCTTT.

J is TRBJ1-2 and V is TRBV25-1; 9 nucleotides align to TRBD1. V dropped 1 base and J dropped 4; count of bases not matched to a gene: 10. The V gene's germline CDR1 is MGHDK and CDR2 SYGVNS. The CDR3 covers 17 residues. CDR3 sequence reads: CASSESTGTGFPYGYTF. The CDR3 bases are TGTGCCAGCAGTGAATCAACCGGGACAGGGTTTCCCTATGGCTACACCTTC.

The chain employs TRBV5-6 and TRBJ2-2; possible D gene TRBD1, 5 bases. Germline V CDR1 and CDR2: SGHDT, YYEEEE. The CDR3 length is 16 residues. Trimming took off 2 bases at V and 2 bases at J, with 13 bases between the two ends. CDR3 nucleotide sequence: TGTGCCAGCAGCTTTTCATGGACATACAACACCGGGGAGCTGTTTTTT. Protein sequence: CASSFSWTYNTGELFF. The full variable domain, completed using reference TRBV5-6 and TRBJ2-2, is DAGVTQSPTHLIKTRGQQVTLRCSPKSGHDTVSWYQQALGQGPQFIFQYYEEEERQRGNFPDRFSGHQFPNYSSELNVNALLLGDSALYLCASSFSWTYNTGELFFGEGSRLTVL.

The V gene is TRBV2, the J gene TRBJ1-5; no clear D. V was pared by 1 base and J by 3 bases, with 7 bases between. This CDR3 has 14 amino acids. CDR1 is SNHLY, CDR2 FYNNEI, per germline. CDR3 loop: CASSEVSDNQPQHF. The CDR3 bases are TGTGCCAGCAGTGAAGTGTCCGACAATCAGCCCCAGCATTTT.

This chain joins TRBV4-1 and TRBJ2-3, with D maybe TRBD2 (5 bases). This CDR3 is built from 16 residues. V shed 1 base and J shed 6 bases, with 17 bases lying between them. Germline V gene lookup returns CDR1 MGHRA and CDR2 YSYEKL. DNA for the CDR3: TGCGCCAGCAGCCAAGGGGAAGGGCCCTCGGGGGATACGCAGTATTTT. This gives the protein CASSQGEGPSGDTQYF.

This clone was seen a few times. The chain recombines TRBV6-5 with TRBJ2-2; D call uncertain. CDR1 is MNHEY and CDR2 is SVGAGI in the germline V gene. The CDR3 runs 12 residues. Trimming stripped 6 bases from V and 6 bases from J, with 8 bases between. The CDR3 DNA is TGTGCCAGCAGATCGGTGGCCGGGGAGCTGTTTTTT. It codes for CASRSVAGELFF.

This chain uses TRBV2 with TRBJ2-3; D is unclear. CDR3 size: 15 residues. The germline gives CDR1 SNHLY, CDR2 FYNNEI. V was shortened by 5 bases and J by 8 bases, with 20 bases between the two germline ends. CDR3 residues: CASSPGPAATGTQYF. The CDR3 coding sequence is TGTGCCAGCAGTCCGGGCCCGGCGGCGACGGGTACGCAGTATTTT.

This rearrangement joins TRBV7-2 to TRBJ2-5, with 9 bases fitting TRBD2. CDR3 length: 15 amino acids. V dropped 5 bases and J dropped 2; count of bases not matched to a gene: 6. The germline V gene encodes CDR1 SGHTA and CDR2 FQGNSA. CDR3 residues: CASSRLSGGQETQYF. The CDR3 DNA is TGTGCCAGCAGCCGACTTAGCGGGGGTCAAGAGACCCAGTACTTC.

The V gene is TRBV5-6, the J gene TRBJ1-1; TRBD1 matches 9 bases. With V trimmed by 0 bases and J by 4 bases, 4 bases remained unmatched. Germline V gives CDR1 SGHDT, CDR2 YYEEEE. The CDR3 extends over 15 amino acids. CDR3 coding DNA: TGTGCCAGCAGCTTGGATCGGGACAGGGCCACTGAAGCTTTCTTT. Protein: CASSLDRDRATEAFF.

The rearrangement links TRBV29-1 to TRBJ2-7, with D unclear. Germline V gives CDR1 SQVTM, CDR2 ANQGSEA. The CDR3 spans 13 residues. The ends were cut back, 6 bases at V and 5 bases at J, with 17 bases in the middle. CDR3 protein: CSVRAFNRDEQYF. As DNA, the CDR3 is TGCAGCGTACGGGCGTTTAACCGAGACGAGCAGTACTTC.

This clone turned up a few times. The chain couples TRBV6-5 to TRBJ2-1; D perhaps matches TRBD2 (5 bases). The ends were cut back, 0 bases at V and 4 bases at J, with 10 bases in the middle. In germline, CDR1 is MNHEY, CDR2 SVGAGI. This CDR3 has 15 residues. CDR3 DNA sequence: TGTGCCAGCAGTTACTCGTCCCGAGGGTACAATGAGCAGTTCTTC. Its protein is CASSYSSRGYNEQFF.

This clone was found a few times. The chain has TRBV6-5 and TRBJ2-2; TRBD2 matches 8 bases. V lost 3 bases and J lost 8; bases outside the gene matches: 8. The CDR3 contains 15 residues. Germline V gene sequence: CDR1 MNHEY, CDR2 SVGAGI. DNA of the CDR3: TGTGCCAGCAGTTATGGCGGGGGGCAGTTAGGGGAGCTGTTTTTT. Its translation: CASSYGGGQLGELFF.

V and J are TRBV13 and TRBJ2-3; TRBD2 might be the D (6 bases). V was cut by 5 bases and J by 0 bases, with 15 bases left in between. The CDR3 runs to 16 residues. From germline, CDR1 is PRHDT and CDR2 FYEKMQ (reference sequence). CDR3: CASSVAGTGSTDTQYF. CDR3 DNA: TGTGCCAGCAGCGTCGCCGGGACTGGTAGCACAGATACGCAGTATTTT.

The chain recombines TRBV30 with TRBJ1-6; tentative D call: TRBD1 (5 bases). The CDR3 is made up of 15 amino acids. Per germline, CDR1 GTSNPN and CDR2 SVGIG (reference sequence). Trimming shortened V by 4 bases and J by 0 bases, and 10 bases separated the two germline ends. DNA of the CDR3: TGTGCCTGGACTACAGGAAGCTCCTATAATTCACCCCTCCACTTT. Its translation is CAWTTGSSYNSPLHF.

This clone was recorded a few times. The chain recombines TRBV5-1 with TRBJ1-1, with a weak D call TRBD1 (6 bases). Germline values: CDR1 SGHRS, CDR2 YFSETQ. V lost 0 bases and J lost 6, with 15 bases in between. This CDR3 contains 15 residues. CDR3 residues: CASSLVPRTGSEAFF. The CDR3 coding sequence is TGCGCCAGCAGCTTGGTTCCGCGAACAGGGTCTGAAGCTTTCTTT.

As to this clone: A far bigger clonotype differs at one base, so this is likely a read error. The chain recombines TRBV5-5 with TRBJ1-1; 11 bases fit TRBD1. The CDR3 covers 15 residues. The germline V gene encodes CDR1 SGHKS and CDR2 YYEKEE (reference sequence). J lost 5 bases, V lost 2 bases, and 5 bases had no gene match. The DNA for the CDR3 is TGTGCCAGCAGCTTCTTCGGGACAGGGGGGACTGAAGCTTTCTTT. Translation gives CASSFFGTGGTEAFF. The variable domain in full, with the rest retrieved from reference TRBV5-5 and TRBJ1-1, is DAGVTQSPTHLIKTRGQQVTLRCSPISGHKSVSWYQQVLGQGPQFIFQYYEKEERGRGNFPDRFSARQFPNYSSELNVNALLLGDSALYLCASSFFGTGGTEAFFGQGTRLTVV.